At least ten counts were recorded for the clone carrying this T cell receptor beta chain. Its antigen is unknown. This sample stems from a study of T-cell reconstitution after alpha-beta-depleted transplantation in children. Study observations and caveats: Several hundred expanded graft clones reportedly were the source of alpha-beta T cells about two months after transplant.

The V gene's germline CDR1 is SGHRS and CDR2 YFSETQ. CDR3 length: 11 amino acids. The V end was cut by 3 bases, the J end by 14 bases, with 12 bases between. Preparing the TCRbeta library involved the use of unique molecular identifiers. Each CDR3 protein is one row after TCRdb ran MiXCR on the PCR reads. The sample contains about 32,000 distinct CDR3 sequences, about 6.7% of which appear only once. The source material was peripheral blood, sampled 60 days after TCRalphabeta/CD19-depleted stem cell transplant. The clonotype comes from a child less than two years old who had a stem cell transplant for acute myeloid leukemia, so the T cells may come from the graft donor. The chain has TRBV5-1 and TRBJ2-1; possibly TRBD2 for D (7 bases). The CDR3 sequence: CASSSTGREFF. The CDR3 coding sequence is TGCGCCAGCAGCTCCACAGGGAGGGAGTTCTTC.